These 23 T cell receptor beta chains were all obtained from the same sample, sequenced in a study of blood T cell repertoires in COVID-19. The method was immunoSEQ multiplex PCR; TCRdb's version includes in-frame clones alone and lacks a portion of them. Here the sample spans roughly 400,000 clones, under 90% being singletons. Sequenced: PBMCs or T cells enriched from blood (not recorded which). The receptors come from a woman aged 30 to 39 who had recovered from COVID-19.

CDR3 in DNA: TGTGCCAGCAAACTAAGTGGGACAGGGTACGAGCAGTACTTC. It translates to CASKLSGTGYEQYF. The J gene is TRBJ2-7, the V gene TRBV19; 9 bases fit TRBD1. The ends lost 9 bases at V and 4 bases at J; junction bases unmatched: 10. The CDR3 is 14 amino acids. The V gene's germline CDR1 is LNHDA and CDR2 SQIVND (reference sequence).

V is TRBV18 and J is TRBJ1-1; TRBD1 agrees at 7 bases. Trimming removed 3 bases from V and 4 bases from J; junction bases left unmatched: 5. Germline V gene data show CDR1 as KGHSH and CDR2 as LQKENI. CDR3 length equals 14 residues. The CDR3 DNA reads as TGTGCCAGCTCACCCGGACAGGCGCTCACTGAAGCTTTCTTT. Encoded protein: CASSPGQALTEAFF.

The V and J genes are TRBV9 and TRBJ1-5; D gene ambiguous. CDR3 length: 13 residues. The ends were cut back, 0 bases at V and 3 bases at J, with 4 bases in the middle. The germline V gene encodes CDR1 SGDLS and CDR2 YYNGEE. The DNA of the CDR3 is TGTGCCAGCAGCGTAGGAGTCAATCAGCCCCAGCATTTT. The encoded protein is CASSVGVNQPQHF.

The CDR3 DNA is TGTGCCAGCTCACCACCTAACAGGGTAGACGGCTACACCTTC. This encodes CASSPPNRVDGYTF. The genes are TRBV18 and TRBJ1-2; a weak D match, TRBD1 (6 bases). V was cut by 0 bases and J by 8 bases, with 13 bases left in between. This CDR3 comprises 14 residues. Germline assignment: CDR1 KGHSH and CDR2 LQKENI.

This chain links TRBV3-1 (or the pseudogene TRBV3-2) with TRBJ2-1; 9 bases are shared with TRBD2. The CDR3 consists of 15 residues. With V trimmed by 2 bases and J by 6 bases, 5 bases remained unmatched. Per the germline V gene, CDR1 is LGHDT and CDR2 is YNNKEL (reference sequence). The CDR3 nucleotides read TGTGCCAGCAGCCAAATCTCTAGCGGGGCCAATGAGCAGTTCTTC. This translates into CASSQISSGANEQFF.

About this clone: This same CDR3 is encoded by further DNA sequences in the sample. This chain uses TRBV27 with TRBJ2-2; a weak D match, TRBD1 (6 bases). The V end lost 6 bases, the J end lost 3 bases, and 11 bases lay between the germline ends. Germline values: CDR1 MNHEY, CDR2 SMNVEV (reference sequence). The CDR3 spans 14 residues. In DNA form, the CDR3 reads TGTGCCAGCAGCCTTGGGGGCCACACCGGGGAGCTGTTTTTT. Protein sequence: CASSLGGHTGELFF.

In its sample, this clone was seen many times. V gene TRBV27 combines with J gene TRBJ1-1; D gene ambiguous. The CDR3 runs to 15 residues. The germline V gene has CDR1 MNHEY and CDR2 SMNVEV (reference sequence). Trimming left V 5 bases short and J 7 bases short, with 20 bases between. The CDR3 DNA sequence: TGTGCCAGCAGTCCTCTCGAGGGCCTGTATGTTGAAGCTTTCTTT. It translates to CASSPLEGLYVEAFF.

The J gene is TRBJ2-7, the V gene TRBV11-2, with 9 bases lining up with TRBD1. Unmatched junction bases numbered 12, after V lost 6 bases and J lost 3 bases. The CDR3 spans 16 residues. Germline V gives CDR1 SGHAT, CDR2 FQNNGV. In nucleotides, the CDR3 is TGTGCCAGCAGTTCCTACCGAGGACAGGGGATCTACGAGCAGTACTTC. Protein: CASSSYRGQGIYEQYF.

The rearrangement uses TRBV6-5 and TRBJ1-5, with D tentatively TRBD1 (6 bases). Trimming pared 8 bases from V and 7 bases from J, leaving 18 bases between. This CDR3 has 14 amino acids. Germline V CDR1 and CDR2: MNHEY, SVGAGI. Here the CDR3 DNA reads TGTGCCAGCGCGCTTGGGCAGGGGATACAGCCCCAGCATTTT. Protein: CASALGQGIQPQHF.

J is TRBJ1-5 and V is TRBV7-8; D ambiguous. The CDR3 extends over 15 amino acids. The germline V and J ends were trimmed by 6 bases and 2 bases, with 14 bases remaining between them. Germline assignment: CDR1 SGHVS and CDR2 FQNEAQ. CDR3 loop: CASSTQREGNQPQHF. CDR3 bases: TGTGCCAGCAGTACTCAACGGGAAGGCAATCAGCCCCAGCATTTT.

The chain has TRBV30 and TRBJ1-2, with a tentative D call TRBD1 (6 bases). CDR1 GTSNPN and CDR2 SVGIG come from the germline V gene (reference sequence). Trimming shortened V by 8 bases and J by 11 bases, and 24 bases separated the two germline ends. The CDR3 loop spans 13 amino acids. DNA for the CDR3: TGTGCCGCACAAGGGGACACATCTATGGGGTACACCTTC. Its protein product is CAAQGDTSMGYTF.

This sequence joins TRBV7-9 and TRBJ1-2, with TRBD1 matching over 7 bases. CDR3 size: 13 residues. V shed 5 bases, J shed 4 bases, and the junction held 4 bases outside the gene matches. Germline lookup yields CDR1 SEHNR and CDR2 FQNEAQ (reference sequence). This CDR3 reads CASSRGQFYGYTF. The CDR3 DNA reads as TGTGCCAGCAGCCGGGGACAGTTCTATGGCTACACCTTC.

Concerning this clone: Other DNA sequences in the sample encode the same CDR3. The CDR3 sequence is CASSYRAGEQYF. For the CDR3, the DNA is TGTGCCAGCAGTTACCGGGCGGGCGAGCAGTACTTC. This chain uses TRBV6-5 with TRBJ2-7, with a tentative D call TRBD2 (5 bases). The V gene lost 2 bases and the J gene lost 6 bases, with 8 bases spanning the gap. Germline V lookup: CDR1 MNHEY, CDR2 SVGAGI. The CDR3 consists of 12 residues.

The chain is built from TRBV12-3 or TRBV12-4 and TRBJ2-7; D may be TRBD1 (6 bases). CDR3 length: 13 residues. V was clipped by 1 base and J by 2 bases, with 6 bases between them. CDR3 nucleotides: TGTGCCAGCAGTTTAGACAGGGCCTACGAGCAGTACTTC. Its protein is CASSLDRAYEQYF.

The DNA of the CDR3 is TGTGCCAGCAGCAAAAATCGAGGTCTGGCAGGGGGCTCTGAAGCTTTCTTT. As protein: CASSKNRGLAGGSEAFF. The rearrangement links TRBV21-1 to TRBJ1-1; the table's D call, TRBD1, was not checked against the DNA. TRBV21-1 is a recognized pseudogene. This CDR3 spans 17 amino acids.

The chain carries TRBV4-3 and TRBJ2-1, with TRBD2 matching 11 bases. Germline values: CDR1 LGHNA, CDR2 YSLEER. This CDR3 is built from 16 residues. V was pared by 5 bases and J by 7 bases, with 10 bases of the junction left unmatched. The CDR3 DNA is TGCGCCAGCAGCTCCAGACTAGCGGGGAACGGGAATGAGCAGTTCTTC. Its translation is CASSSRLAGNGNEQFF.

V is TRBV7-9 and J is TRBJ1-5; TRBD1 aligns across 8 bases. From germline, CDR1 is SEHNR and CDR2 FQNEAQ (reference sequence). Trimming at V came to 4 bases and at J to 7 bases, leaving 3 bases not matched to a gene. This CDR3 region has 13 residues. CDR3 amino acids: CASSSTGDQPQHF. The CDR3 region has the DNA TGTGCCAGCAGCTCGACAGGGGACCAGCCCCAGCATTTT.

The V and J genes are TRBV5-5 and TRBJ1-5; no definite D call. V lost 8 bases to trimming and J lost 0 bases, with 12 bases between them. Per germline, CDR1 SGHKS and CDR2 YYEKEE (reference sequence). The CDR3 spans 14 residues. The DNA of the CDR3 is TGTGCCAGAACGGGTGGATATAGCAATCAGCCCCAGCATTTT. Its protein product is CARTGGYSNQPQHF. Using reference TRBV5-5 and TRBJ1-5 for the parts outside the CDR3, the full variable domain is DAGVTQSPTHLIKTRGQQVTLRCSPISGHKSVSWYQQVLGQGPQFIFQYYEKEERGRGNFPDRFSARQFPNYSSELNVNALLLGDSALYLCARTGGYSNQPQHFGDGTRLSIL.

This chain joins TRBV7-9 and TRBJ2-7, with 10 bases matching TRBD1. The CDR3 sequence is 17 residues long. V shed 1 base and J 3 bases; nucleotides not matched to a gene: 9. Germline lookup yields CDR1 SEHNR and CDR2 FQNEAQ (reference sequence). The CDR3, as DNA: TGTGCCAGCAGCTTAGGGGGGATAGGGACAGGGGTCTACGAGCAGTACTTC. It is translated as CASSLGGIGTGVYEQYF.

The chain employs TRBV19 and TRBJ1-2; TRBD1 aligns across 7 bases. The ends lost 4 bases at V and 0 bases at J; junction bases unmatched: 5. Germline V CDR1 and CDR2: LNHDA, SQIVND (reference sequence). The CDR3 sequence is 15 residues long. The CDR3 sequence: CASSRGTDANYGYTF. CDR3 DNA sequence: TGTGCCAGTAGTAGGGGGACAGACGCTAACTATGGCTACACCTTC.

The CDR3 sequence is CASSDRLAQPNTGELFF. CDR3 nucleotide sequence: TGTGCCAGCAGCGACCGACTAGCCCAGCCGAACACCGGGGAGCTGTTTTTT. The chain uses TRBV9 and TRBJ2-2; 7 positions agree with TRBD2. V gave up 3 bases and J gave up 0 bases; unmatched junction bases: 8. The CDR3 has 17 amino acids. Germline V lookup: CDR1 SGDLS, CDR2 YYNGEE.

This chain links TRBV2 with TRBJ2-7; D is undetermined. CDR3 length: 13 amino acids. Trimming left V 6 bases short and J 1 base short, with 10 bases between. CDR1 is SNHLY and CDR2 is FYNNEI in the germline V gene. The CDR3 loop is CASRRSESYEQYF. Here the CDR3 DNA reads TGTGCCAGCAGGCGGAGCGAGTCCTACGAGCAGTACTTC.

Concerning this clone itself: Other DNA sequences from this sample encode an identical CDR3 as well. The chain joins TRBV29-1 to TRBJ1-2; no clear D. The germline V gene has CDR1 SQVTM and CDR2 ANQGSEA. Trimming shortened V by 4 bases and J by 2 bases, and 8 bases separated the two germline ends. CDR3 length: 12 residues. The DNA for the CDR3 is TGCAGCGTTGTAGGAGGGAACTATGGCTACACCTTC. This encodes CSVVGGNYGYTF.